These 27 T cell receptor beta chains share one sample of origin, sequenced in a study of blood T cell repertoires in COVID-19. The method was immunoSEQ multiplex PCR; TCRdb's version includes in-frame clones alone and lacks a portion of them. The table records 650,000 to 800,000 clones, over 80% of them present only once. Sequencing was carried out using peripheral blood. The receptors were gathered from a woman between 18 and 30 years old with acute or convalescent COVID-19.

This chain links TRBV30 with TRBJ1-1, with D maybe TRBD1 (6 bases). In germline, CDR1 is GTSNPN, CDR2 SVGIG (reference sequence). V lost 3 bases to trimming and J lost 0 bases, with 17 bases between them. The CDR3 sequence is 16 residues long. The CDR3 spells CAWRLHGTRMNTEAFF. Here the CDR3 DNA reads TGTGCCTGGAGGTTACACGGGACACGCATGAACACTGAAGCTTTCTTT.

This chain connects TRBV5-6 to TRBJ1-3; 9 bases are shared with TRBD1. The V and J ends lost 6 bases and 2 bases, in that order; junction bases with no gene match: 9. Germline V CDR1 and CDR2: SGHDT, YYEEEE. The CDR3 covers 16 residues. The chain's CDR3 is CASNFLGTGPGNTIYF. The CDR3, as DNA: TGTGCCAGCAACTTCCTCGGGACAGGGCCTGGAAACACCATATATTTT.

As for this clone: One end of the junction does not line up with germline, which may come from a read error. The V gene is TRBV12-5, the J gene TRBJ2-2; TRBD2 is a possible D gene (5 bases). Germline V gene lookup returns CDR1 LGHNT and CDR2 FRNRAP. This CDR3 is 14 amino acids long. The DNA for the CDR3 is TGTGCTAGTTGTTTCGCCGCTCGGGGCGGGGAGCTGTTTTTT. Translating it yields CASCFAARGGELFF.

This chain links TRBV6-6 with TRBJ2-5, with D possibly matching TRBD2 (6 bases). Germline CDR1 and CDR2: MNHNY and SVGAGI (reference sequence). The CDR3 length is 12 residues. Trimming removed 0 bases at V and 7 bases at J, with 6 bases between. The CDR3 coding sequence is TGTGCCAGCAGTTACTCCGGGGGGACCCAGTACTTC. It encodes CASSYSGGTQYF.

This clone was detected only a few times. The same CDR3 also results from other DNA sequences found in this sample. The rearrangement uses TRBV29-1 and TRBJ1-1; the match to TRBD1 covers 11 bases. The CDR3 extends over 12 amino acids. The J segment lost 5 bases and the V segment lost 6 bases, leaving 2 bases of the junction unmatched. From germline, CDR1 is SQVTM and CDR2 ANQGSEA. The CDR3 DNA reads as TGCAGCGTCGGACAGGGGGCTACTGAAGCTTTCTTT. Translation gives CSVGQGATEAFF.

The chain combines TRBV5-6 with TRBJ2-3, with D possibly matching TRBD2 (5 bases). Germline loops: CDR1 SGHDT, CDR2 YYEEEE. V shed 2 bases and J shed 5 bases, with 12 bases lying between them. This CDR3 is built from 14 residues. The CDR3 protein is CASSFPGVLDTQYF. For the CDR3, the DNA is TGTGCCAGCAGCTTCCCCGGGGTACTAGATACGCAGTATTTT.

The CDR3 DNA reads TGTGCCAGCAGCATTAGGACAGGGCGTTCTTCACCCCTCCACTTT. As protein: CASSIRTGRSSPLHF. The chain recombines TRBV21-1 with TRBJ1-6; the table's D call, TRBD1, has no DNA check behind it. TRBV21-1 is described as a pseudogene. The CDR3 runs 15 residues.

This clone was observed once. V and J are TRBV3-1 (or the pseudogene TRBV3-2) and TRBJ2-1; a possible D gene is TRBD1 (6 bases). V dropped 0 bases and J dropped 13 bases, with 16 bases sitting between them. CDR3 size: 14 residues. Per germline, CDR1 LGHDT and CDR2 YNNKEL (reference sequence). The CDR3, as DNA: TGTGCCAGCAGCCAAGATGTACAGGGTATCTTTCAGTTCTTC. This sequence encodes CASSQDVQGIFQFF.

The chain joins TRBV7-2 to TRBJ2-3; tentatively, D is TRBD1 (6 bases). Germline V gene data show CDR1 as SGHTA and CDR2 as FQGNSA. The V end was cut by 4 bases, the J end by 8 bases, with 13 bases between. This CDR3 has 13 residues. CDR3 bases: TGTGCCAGCAGCTCGGGGACATTTGGTACGCAGTATTTT. Translating gives CASSSGTFGTQYF.

In DNA form, the CDR3 reads TGTGCCAGCAGCTTGGTCGGGATCAGAGAACTGTTTTTT. As protein: CASSLVGIRELFF. The chain joins TRBV5-6 to TRBJ1-4; D is undetermined. Germline CDR1 and CDR2: SGHDT and YYEEEE. V dropped 0 bases and J dropped 12 bases, with 12 bases sitting between them. The CDR3 is made up of 13 amino acids. Looking up the rest from reference TRBV5-6 and TRBJ1-4 gives the full variable domain: DAGVTQSPTHLIKTRGQQVTLRCSPKSGHDTVSWYQQALGQGPQFIFQYYEEEERQRGNFPDRFSGHQFPNYSSELNVNALLLGDSALYLCASSLVGIRELFFGSGTQLSVL.

The V and J genes are TRBV24-1 and TRBJ1-5, with 7 bases that match TRBD1. The CDR3 is 15 residues long. V lost 4 bases to trimming and J lost 3 bases; unmatched junction nucleotides: 5. Germline CDR1 and CDR2: KGHDR and SFDVKD. The CDR3 region has the DNA TGTGCCACCAGTGACCCCGGGACAGACAATCAGCCCCAGCATTTT. Encoded protein: CATSDPGTDNQPQHF.

Only one count was recorded for this clone. The chain combines TRBV5-6 with TRBJ1-2; TRBD1 might be the D (5 bases). CDR1 and CDR2 from the germline V gene are SGHDT and YYEEEE. Trimming took 8 bases from V and 4 from J, leaving 24 bases between them. CDR3 length: 16 amino acids. The CDR3 sequence: CASTLEAFSRGYGYTF. In DNA form, the CDR3 reads TGTGCCAGTACCTTAGAAGCATTTTCTAGGGGCTATGGCTACACCTTC.

This chain links TRBV21-1 with TRBJ2-1; the D segment call TRBD1 is taken from the table without a DNA check. TRBV21-1 is a pseudogene segment. The CDR3 is made up of 17 amino acids. Here the CDR3 reads CASSKVDRTASYNEQFF. The CDR3 DNA is TGTGCCAGCAGCAAGGTTGACCGGACAGCATCCTACAATGAGCAGTTCTTC.

V gene TRBV6-2 or TRBV6-3 combines with J gene TRBJ2-3; TRBD1 might be the D (5 bases). The germline V and J ends were trimmed by 7 bases and 1 base, with 15 bases remaining between them. Germline CDR1 reads MNHEY; CDR2 reads SVGEGT. The CDR3 has 15 amino acids. Written as DNA, the CDR3 is TGTGCCAGCACCCCCGTCAGGGTAGGCACAGATACGCAGTATTTT. As protein: CASTPVRVGTDTQYF.

The chain joins TRBV7-3 to TRBJ2-3; TRBD2 matches 11 bases. The CDR3 runs to 17 residues. Trimming at V came to 4 bases and at J to 1 base, leaving 7 bases not matched to a gene. Germline CDR1 reads SGHTA; CDR2 reads FQGTGA. CDR3 sequence (DNA): TGTGCCAGCAGCTCATTTAGCGGGGGGGCCGGCACAGATACGCAGTATTTT. Protein product: CASSSFSGGAGTDTQYF.

As for this clone: This sample also contains other DNA sequences that code for the same CDR3. The V and J genes are TRBV2 and TRBJ1-1, with a tentative D call TRBD1 (6 bases). V was trimmed by 3 bases and J by 1 base, leaving 9 bases between them. Germline values: CDR1 SNHLY, CDR2 FYNNEI. This CDR3 has 14 amino acids. CDR3 coding DNA: TGTGCCAGCAGTGACCTGGGACAGAACACTGAAGCTTTCTTT. It yields the protein CASSDLGQNTEAFF.

The chain employs TRBV2 and TRBJ2-5; 10 positions agree with TRBD1. Germline lookup yields CDR1 SNHLY and CDR2 FYNNEI. Trimming at V came to 9 bases and at J to 2 bases, leaving 6 bases not matched to a gene. The CDR3 sequence is 14 residues long. CDR3 residues: CASKRDRGQETQYF. The DNA for the CDR3 is TGTGCCAGTAAACGGGACAGGGGTCAAGAGACCCAGTACTTC.

CDR3 in DNA: TGTGCCAGTAGCACAGGGCTTAACACTGAAGCTTTCTTT. It codes for CASSTGLNTEAFF. This chain connects TRBV19 to TRBJ1-1, with D perhaps TRBD1 (6 bases). V was shortened by 6 bases and J by 2 bases, with 10 bases between the two germline ends. The CDR3 extends over 13 amino acids. The V gene's germline CDR1 is LNHDA and CDR2 SQIVND (reference sequence).

The count of this clone is one. This chain joins TRBV30 and TRBJ2-1, with 10 bases that match TRBD2. The CDR3 spans 15 residues. The ends lost 0 bases at V and 9 bases at J; junction bases unmatched: 8. Germline V gene lookup returns CDR1 GTSNPN and CDR2 SVGIG (reference sequence). CDR3 in amino acids: CAWSVPSGGASEQFF. CDR3 bases: TGTGCCTGGAGTGTACCGAGCGGGGGGGCCTCTGAGCAGTTCTTC.

The V and J genes are TRBV29-1 and TRBJ2-3; D not certain. V lost 3 bases and J lost 4, with 5 bases in between. This CDR3 contains 11 residues. Germline CDR1 is SQVTM and CDR2 is ANQGSEA. CDR3 sequence reads: CSVDLADTQYF. Here the CDR3 DNA reads TGCAGCGTTGACCTAGCAGATACGCAGTATTTT.

The gene calls are TRBV7-8 and TRBJ2-1; the match to TRBD1 covers 8 bases. The CDR3 totals 15 residues. CDR1 SGHVS and CDR2 FQNEAQ come from the germline V gene. V shed 5 bases, J shed 6 bases, and the junction held 9 bases outside the gene matches. CDR3 nucleotides: TGTGCCAGCAGCCTACGGGACAGGACAACCAATGAGCAGTTCTTC. Translation gives CASSLRDRTTNEQFF.

The chain uses TRBV7-9 and TRBJ1-1, with TRBD1 identical over 7 bases. Germline V gene sequence: CDR1 SEHNR, CDR2 FQNEAQ (reference sequence). V gave up 3 bases and J gave up 1 base; unmatched junction bases: 8. CDR3 length: 16 amino acids. CDR3 residues: CASSFTGEGTNTEAFF. Written as DNA, the CDR3 is TGTGCCAGCAGCTTTACAGGGGAAGGAACGAACACTGAAGCTTTCTTT. The variable domain in full, with the rest retrieved from reference TRBV7-9 and TRBJ1-1, is DTGVSQNPRHKITKRGQNVTFRCDPISEHNRLYWYRQTLGQGPEFLTYFQNEAQLEKSRLLSDRFSAERPKGSFSTLEIQRTEQGDSAMYLCASSFTGEGTNTEAFFGQGTRLTVV.

The CDR3 reads CASSFPRGGAMNSPLHF. The CDR3 DNA is TGTGCCAGCAGCTTCCCTCGGGGAGGAGCGATGAATTCACCCCTCCACTTT. V gene TRBV7-8 combines with J gene TRBJ1-6; D remains unclear. CDR1 and CDR2 (germline): SGHVS, FQNEAQ. The CDR3 runs to 17 residues. Trimming cost V 3 bases and J 7 bases, with 19 bases left between them.

In nucleotides, the CDR3 is TGTGCCATCAGATTTGCGGGGGGGGACAAGTACTTC. Protein sequence: CAIRFAGGDKYF. The chain links TRBV10-3 to TRBJ2-7; 9 positions agree with TRBD2. J gave up 11 bases and V 6 bases, and 8 bases lay outside the gene matches. The CDR3 extends over 12 amino acids. The germline V gene encodes CDR1 ENHRY and CDR2 SYGVKD.

The V call is TRBV5-1, the J call TRBJ2-7; 12 bases line up with TRBD1. V gave up 4 bases and J gave up 5 bases; unmatched junction bases: 4. There are 14 residues in the CDR3. Germline assignment: CDR1 SGHRS and CDR2 YFSETQ. CDR3 in DNA: TGCGCCAGCAGCGGGGGACAGGGGGCAGACGAGCAGTACTTC. Amino acid sequence: CASSGGQGADEQYF.

J is TRBJ1-3 and V is TRBV20-1, with D unclear. Deletions cut 3 bases from V and 0 bases from J, with 12 bases between. Per the germline V gene, CDR1 is DFQATT and CDR2 is SNEGSKA (reference sequence). The CDR3 loop spans 15 amino acids. The CDR3 bases are TGCAGTGCTAGTCCGGACGGGAGCTCTGGAAACACCATATATTTT. This translates into CSASPDGSSGNTIYF.

The chain carries TRBV6-1 and TRBJ1-2, with D possibly matching TRBD1 (5 bases). V gave up 3 bases and J gave up 5 bases, with 19 bases separating them. This CDR3 is built from 16 residues. Germline values: CDR1 MNHNS, CDR2 SASEGT. CDR3 protein: CASSDPTGGRIYGYTF. The CDR3 DNA reads TGTGCCAGCAGTGACCCTACAGGTGGCCGGATTTATGGCTACACCTTC.